This TCR beta chain was sequenced during a study of T-cell reconstitution after alpha-beta-depleted transplantation in children. Study-level findings and limits: From newly produced T cells came most of the T-cell counts and diversity one year after transplant. Several hundred expanded graft clones reportedly supplied alpha-beta T cells about two months after transplant. Where some patients showed high TCRbeta diversity at day 60, it came from recipient T cells and thymic progenitors that had survived.

Construction of the TCRbeta library involved unique molecular identifiers. A single record per CDR3 protein comes from TCRdb applying MiXCR to the PCR reads. The repertoire holds roughly 490,000 distinct CDR3 sequences, with approximately 10% as singletons. This clonotype was detected only a few times. Its antigen remains unidentified. The V gene's germline CDR1 is SGHAT and CDR2 FQDESV (reference sequence). This CDR3 comprises 19 residues. V lost 6 bases to trimming and J lost 5 bases; unmatched junction nucleotides: 23. The material was PBMCs, mostly from graft donor cells, obtained 180 days after TCRalphabeta/CD19-depleted stem cell transplant. The chain uses TRBV11-1 and TRBJ1-2; TRBD1 aligns across 8 bases. The TCR originated in a female patient younger than 10 who had a stem cell transplant for aplastic anemia, so the T cells may come from the graft donor. The CDR3 DNA sequence: TGTGCCAGCAGGCCCGGACGGGACTGGGACAGGCGCTTAGTTTATGGCTACACCTTC. This sequence encodes CASRPGRDWDRRLVYGYTF.